This entry features one T cell receptor (beta chain) sequence. The target antigen is unknown. The method was immunoSEQ multiplex PCR; TCRdb's version includes in-frame clones alone and lacks a portion of them. The data show some 100,000 clones, roughly 90% seen once. This sample stems from a study of T cell responses to AZD1222 COVID-19 vaccine. Overall study results and limits: Among spike-specific TCRs, nearly half reportedly target unmutated variant regions. Donors were largely white British and mainly female; clonal diversity was possibly underestimated. Repertoire samples came only from after the peak T cell response.

This CDR3 is 15 amino acids long. The V gene's germline CDR1 is SGHTA and CDR2 FQGNSA. V dropped 5 bases and J dropped 5 bases, with 18 bases sitting between them. This receptor was identified in an adult in good health. The chain uses TRBV7-2 and TRBJ1-1; D remains ambiguous. The specimen was peripheral blood, collected on day 0 of AZD1222 vaccination. The CDR3 DNA follows: TGTGCCAGCAGCCCACTTATAGGCTCTGGGACTGAAGCTTTCTTT. This translates into CASSPLIGSGTEAFF.